This is a list of T cell receptor beta chains from one sample in a study of T cell responses to AZD1222 COVID-19 vaccine. The protocol was immunoSEQ multiplex PCR, while the TCRdb copy is restricted to in-frame clones and leaves out a portion. The sample lists approximately 110,000 clones; roughly 91% were seen once. Sequences were derived from peripheral blood, sampled on day 0 of AZD1222 vaccination. These receptors were obtained from an adult in good health. CDR3s include the opening cysteine and the closing phenylalanine or tryptophan.

>TRBV2|TRBJ2-7
CASSTGTAISYEQYF
>TRBV3-1/TRBV3-2|TRBJ2-2
CASSPSRDRVETGELFF
>TRBV27|TRBJ2-5
CASSLSLQVGETQYF
>TRBV10-3|TRBJ1-5
CAISEGEGQPQHF
>TRBV27|TRBJ1-2
CASSSSLDTDLFGYTF
>TRBV4-3|TRBJ2-5
CASSQAGGAETQYF
>TRBV5-1|TRBJ2-7
CASRVGQDLTYEQYF
>TRBV18|TRBJ1-2
CASSPPGQGAYGYTF
>TRBV10-2|TRBJ1-2
CASSHMGGNYGYTF
>TRBV7-7|TRBJ2-5
CASSFAGTQETQYF
>TRBV15|TRBJ1-1
CATSSRDRLGSEAFF